The text below deals with one T cell receptor (beta chain). Its binding antigen is unknown. The input lacks base qualities; no much larger clone sits a single base away. The junction carries 10 bases between V and J, which are trimmed by 3 bases and 7 bases respectively. The germline V gene gives CDR1 as SGHTA and CDR2 as FQGTGA. The CDR3, cysteine through phenylalanine, is 14 amino acids long. This entry keeps only the CDR3 DNA: 42 bases, framed from base 1. The library was generated by PCR. Reads for this sample came from an Illumina HiSeq 2500. To normalize quantification of the TCRbeta repertoire, the TCR libraries were built with molecular barcoding that relied on unique molecular identifiers. TCRdb reprocessing: public reads trimmed at Q25 with fastp, clones called with MiXCR, in-frame beta chains kept. Identical CDR3 proteins give one entry, which carries the most common genes and DNA. The table for this sample lists 700,000 to 950,000 distinct CDR3 sequences; roughly 16% of them were counted only once. Approximately 5% of the sample belongs to the ten largest clones.

This sample is drawn from a study of T-cell reconstitution after alpha-beta-depleted transplantation in children (dated by TCRdb to about 2016). For context, the study as a whole: T-cell immune reconstitution after TCRalphabeta/CD19-depleted allogeneic hematopoietic cell transplantation in children was quantitatively tracked in the study by means of TCR repertoire profiling. What the study reported, not specific to this receptor: About two months after transplant, the apparently early recovery of alphabetaT-cell counts reportedly depended on just several hundred clones that had expanded rapidly and came from non-depleted graft cells. Over subsequent months, a decline in hyperexpanded clone frequencies was noted, and after one year, T-cell counts and TCRbeta diversity were mostly ascribed to newly produced T cells. In some patients, high TCRbeta diversity at day 60 was attributed to recipient T cells and intrathymic progenitors that had survived conditioning.

What this sample's treatment or condition label stands for: allogeneic hematopoietic cell transplantation with graft depleted of TCRalphabeta T cells and CD19 B cells. Transplant recipients were children who received TCRalphabeta/CD19-depleted allogeneic hematopoietic cell grafts. Rearrangement joined TRBV7-3 to TRBJ1-6; the D segment could be TRBD1, given 6 matching bases. The TCR comes from a male patient between 10 and 17 years old who had a stem cell transplant for acute lymphoblastic leukemia, so the T cells may come from the graft donor. This specimen was PBMCs, mostly from graft donor cells, taken 360 days after TCRalphabeta/CD19-depleted stem cell transplant. The CDR3 is CASSFGGRNSPLHF. DNA sequence: TGTGCCAGCAGCTTTGGGGGGCGGAATTCACCCCTCCACTTT.